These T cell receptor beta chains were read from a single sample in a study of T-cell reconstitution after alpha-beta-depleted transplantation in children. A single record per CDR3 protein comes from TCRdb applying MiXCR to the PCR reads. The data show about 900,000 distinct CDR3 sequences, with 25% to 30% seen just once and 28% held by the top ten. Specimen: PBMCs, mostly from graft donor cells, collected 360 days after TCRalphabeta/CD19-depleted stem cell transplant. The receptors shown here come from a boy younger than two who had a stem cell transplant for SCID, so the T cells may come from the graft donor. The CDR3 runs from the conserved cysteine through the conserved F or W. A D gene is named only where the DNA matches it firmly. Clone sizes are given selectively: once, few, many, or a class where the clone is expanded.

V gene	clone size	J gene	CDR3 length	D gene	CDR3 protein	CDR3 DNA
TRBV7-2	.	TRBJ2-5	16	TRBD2	CASSPGSGSGGETQYF	TGTGCCAGCAGCCCCGGGTCGGGTAGCGGGGGGGAGACCCAGTACTTC
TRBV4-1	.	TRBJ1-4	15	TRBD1	CASSQWGTEAEKLFF	TGCGCCAGCAGCCAGTGGGGGACAGAAGCAGAAAAACTGTTTTTT
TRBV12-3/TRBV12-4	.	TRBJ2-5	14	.	CASSLAPGEETQYF	TGTGCCAGCAGTTTAGCTCCAGGGGAAGAGACCCAGTACTTC
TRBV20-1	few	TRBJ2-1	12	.	CSAQVANYEQFF	TGCAGTGCACAGGTAGCGAACTATGAGCAGTTCTTC
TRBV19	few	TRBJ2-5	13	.	CASSMANWETQYF	TGTGCCAGTAGTATGGCCAACTGGGAGACCCAGTACTTC
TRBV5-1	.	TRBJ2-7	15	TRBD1	CASSHGTGETYEQYF	TGCGCCAGCAGCCATGGGACAGGGGAAACCTACGAGCAGTACTTC
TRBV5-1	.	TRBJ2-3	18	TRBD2	CASSLPSGGGPSTDTQYF	TGCGCCAGCAGCTTGCCCAGCGGGGGGGGCCCTAGCACAGATACGCAGTATTTT
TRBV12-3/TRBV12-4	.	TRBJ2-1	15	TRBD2	CASSAGVSSYNEQFF	TGTGCCAGCAGCGCGGGGGTGAGCTCCTACAATGAGCAGTTCTTC
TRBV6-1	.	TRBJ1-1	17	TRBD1	CASRRGQREPSATEAFF	TGTGCCAGCAGGAGGGGACAGAGAGAACCCTCTGCCACTGAAGCTTTCTTT
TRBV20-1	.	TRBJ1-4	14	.	CSARDRGLIEKLFF	TGCAGTGCTAGAGATCGGGGGCTCATTGAAAAACTGTTTTTT
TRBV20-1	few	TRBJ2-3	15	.	CSASVSYFSTDTQYF	TGCAGTGCTAGTGTCTCCTATTTTAGCACAGATACGCAGTATTTT
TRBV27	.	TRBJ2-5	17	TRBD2	CASSLKTGTKGRETQYF	TGTGCCAGCAGTTTAAAGACGGGGACTAAAGGGAGAGAGACCCAGTACTTC
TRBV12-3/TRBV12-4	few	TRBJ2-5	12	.	CASSMLRGPQYF	TGTGCCAGCAGTATGTTGCGGGGGCCCCAGTACTTC
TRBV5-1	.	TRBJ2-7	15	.	CASSLGPGRIYEQYF	TGCGCCAGCAGCTTGGGGCCGGGACGGATCTACGAGCAGTACTTC
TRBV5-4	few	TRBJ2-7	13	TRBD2	CASSLVLADEQYF	TGTGCCAGCAGCTTGGTCCTAGCGGATGAGCAGTACTTC
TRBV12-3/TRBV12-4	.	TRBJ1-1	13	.	CASSFQVRTEAFF	TGTGCCAGCAGTTTCCAGGTTCGCACTGAAGCTTTCTTT
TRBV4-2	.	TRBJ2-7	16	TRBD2	CASSQGVAGGMDEQYF	TGTGCCAGCAGCCAGGGGGTAGCGGGGGGGATGGACGAGCAGTACTTC
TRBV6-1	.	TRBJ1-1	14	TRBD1	CASTLGQGHTEAFF	TGTGCCAGCACCCTGGGACAGGGACACACTGAAGCTTTCTTT
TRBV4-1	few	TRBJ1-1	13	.	CASSQTWGGGAFF	TGCGCCAGCAGCCAAACCTGGGGGGGTGGAGCTTTCTTT
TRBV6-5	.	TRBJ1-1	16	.	CASSYNPQGWGTEAFF	TGTGCCAGCAGTTATAACCCCCAGGGATGGGGAACTGAAGCTTTCTTT
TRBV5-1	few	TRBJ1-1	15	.	CASSLVTDMNTEAFF	TGCGCCAGCAGCTTGGTGACAGATATGAACACTGAAGCTTTCTTT
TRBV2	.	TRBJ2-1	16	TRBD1	CASSRGQGPVYNEQFF	TGTGCCAGCTCTAGGGGACAGGGGCCGGTTTACAATGAGCAGTTCTTC
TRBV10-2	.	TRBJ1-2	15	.	CASSVFQVRNYGYTF	TGCGCCAGCAGTGTCTTCCAGGTCCGAAACTATGGCTACACCTTC
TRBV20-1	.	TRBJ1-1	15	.	CSARGQGTMNTEAFF	TGCAGTGCTAGAGGTCAGGGGACCATGAACACTGAAGCTTTCTTT
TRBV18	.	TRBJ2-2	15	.	CASSPPGRGYGELFF	TGTGCCAGCTCACCCCCCGGCAGGGGCTACGGGGAGCTGTTTTTT
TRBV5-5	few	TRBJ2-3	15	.	CASTRRGSHTDTQYF	TGTGCCAGCACTCGGAGGGGCAGCCACACAGATACGCAGTATTTT
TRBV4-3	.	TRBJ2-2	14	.	CASSGQILTGELFF	TGCGCCAGCAGCGGACAGATACTCACCGGGGAGCTGTTTTTT
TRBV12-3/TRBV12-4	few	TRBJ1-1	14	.	CASSFGAVGGEAFF	TGTGCCAGCAGTTTCGGGGCGGTCGGTGGTGAAGCTTTCTTT
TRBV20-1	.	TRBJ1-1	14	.	CSARGEAGRTEAFF	TGCAGTGCTAGAGGAGAGGCAGGCCGGACTGAAGCTTTCTTT
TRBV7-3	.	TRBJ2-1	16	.	CASSFRDFGSYNEQFF	TGTGCCAGCAGCTTCCGGGACTTCGGCTCCTACAATGAGCAGTTCTTC
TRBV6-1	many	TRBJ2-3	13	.	CASRGGGTDTQYF	TGTGCCAGCAGGGGCGGGGGCACAGATACGCAGTATTTT
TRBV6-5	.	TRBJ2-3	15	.	CASRPDRFPTDTQYF	TGTGCCAGCAGACCCGACAGGTTCCCCACAGATACGCAGTATTTT
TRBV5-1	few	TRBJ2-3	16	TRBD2	CASSLELAGNTDTQYF	TGCGCCAGCAGCTTGGAATTAGCGGGGAACACAGATACGCAGTATTTT
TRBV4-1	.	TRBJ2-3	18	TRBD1	CASSQDRGTGLVTDTQYF	TGCGCCAGCAGCCAAGATCGAGGGACAGGGCTCGTGACAGATACGCAGTATTTT
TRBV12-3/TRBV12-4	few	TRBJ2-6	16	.	CASSTRQFSGANVLTF	TGTGCCAGCAGTACCCGACAGTTCTCTGGGGCCAACGTCCTGACTTTC
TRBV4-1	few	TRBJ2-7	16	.	CASSHNGTLSSYEQYF	TGCGCCAGCAGCCATAACGGGACGTTATCTTCCTACGAGCAGTACTTC
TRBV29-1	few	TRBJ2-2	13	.	CSVEQLNTGELFF	TGCAGCGTTGAACAGCTAAACACCGGGGAGCTGTTTTTT
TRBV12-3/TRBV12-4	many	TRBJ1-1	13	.	CASSLGGSTEAFF	TGTGCCAGCAGCTTGGGGGGGAGCACTGAAGCTTTCTTT
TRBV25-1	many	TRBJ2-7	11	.	CASSELDRQYF	TGTGCCAGCAGTGAACTGGACAGACAGTACTTC
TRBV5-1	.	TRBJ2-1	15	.	CASSLEVFSYNEQFF	TGCGCCAGCAGCTTGGAAGTCTTCTCCTACAATGAGCAGTTCTTC
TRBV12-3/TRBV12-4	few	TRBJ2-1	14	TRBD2	CASSFSGGEGEQFF	TGTGCCAGCAGTTTTAGCGGGGGGGAGGGTGAGCAGTTCTTC
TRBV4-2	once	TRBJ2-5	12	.	CASSSAQGPQYF	TGTGCCAGCAGCTCCGCCCAGGGGCCCCAGTACTTC
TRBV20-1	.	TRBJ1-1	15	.	CSASYLVSLNTEAFF	TGCAGTGCTAGTTATTTGGTCTCCTTGAACACTGAAGCTTTCTTT
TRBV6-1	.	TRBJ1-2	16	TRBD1	CASSEDRGDLNYGYTF	TGTGCCAGCAGTGAGGACAGGGGGGATCTTAACTATGGCTACACCTTC
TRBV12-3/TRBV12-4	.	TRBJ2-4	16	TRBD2	CASSLSGGLAKNIQYF	TGTGCCAGCAGTTTAAGCGGGGGTCTAGCCAAAAACATTCAGTACTTC
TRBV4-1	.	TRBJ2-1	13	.	CASTTRGLNEQFF	TGCGCCAGCACTACCCGGGGGCTGAATGAGCAGTTCTTC
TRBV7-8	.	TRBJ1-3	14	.	CASSLEPARNTIYF	TGTGCCAGCAGCTTAGAGCCGGCTAGAAACACCATATATTTT
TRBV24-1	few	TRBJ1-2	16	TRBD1	CATSGTGGIFGYGYTF	TGTGCCACCAGTGGGACAGGGGGCATCTTCGGCTATGGCTACACCTTC
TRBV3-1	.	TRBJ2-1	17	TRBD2	CASSRGLAGPPNNEQFF	TGTGCCAGCAGTCGGGGACTAGCGGGGCCCCCGAACAATGAGCAGTTCTTC
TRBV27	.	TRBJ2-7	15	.	CASSLFGGRSYEQYF	TGTGCCAGCAGTTTATTTGGGGGGCGGTCCTACGAGCAGTACTTC
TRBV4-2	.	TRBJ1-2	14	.	CASSQRERIYSYTF	TGTGCCAGCAGCCAACGGGAGCGTATCTATAGCTACACCTTC
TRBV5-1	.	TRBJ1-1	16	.	CASRLGSGQSNTEAFF	TGCGCCAGCAGATTGGGATCTGGACAGTCGAATACTGAAGCTTTCTTT
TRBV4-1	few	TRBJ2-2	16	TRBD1	CASSQEDRGDTGELFF	TGCGCCAGCAGCCAAGAAGACAGGGGGGACACCGGGGAGCTGTTTTTT
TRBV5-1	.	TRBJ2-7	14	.	CASSLDATAYEQYF	TGCGCCAGCAGCTTGGACGCTACCGCCTACGAGCAGTACTTC
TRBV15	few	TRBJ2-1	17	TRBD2	CATSRDERRGANNEQFF	TGTGCCACCAGCAGAGATGAACGGCGGGGGGCGAACAATGAGCAGTTCTTC
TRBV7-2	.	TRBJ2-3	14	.	CASSFTGSADTQYF	TGTGCCAGCAGCTTTACCGGTAGTGCGGATACGCAGTATTTT
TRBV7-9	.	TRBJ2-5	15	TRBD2	CASSYRLAGDETQYF	TGTGCCAGCAGCTACCGACTAGCGGGTGATGAGACCCAGTACTTC
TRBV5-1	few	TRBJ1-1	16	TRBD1	CASSLQGAFMNTEAFF	TGCGCCAGCAGCTTGCAGGGGGCCTTCATGAACACTGAAGCTTTCTTT
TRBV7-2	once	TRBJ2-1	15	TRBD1	CASSSGTAYYNEQFF	TGTGCCAGCAGCTCCGGGACAGCGTACTACAATGAGCAGTTCTTC
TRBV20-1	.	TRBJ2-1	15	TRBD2	CSANSGGAWNNEQFF	TGCAGTGCTAATAGCGGGGGGGCCTGGAACAATGAGCAGTTCTTC